Listed here is a single T cell receptor (beta chain). Trimming took off 0 bases at V and 5 bases at J, with 5 bases between the two ends. Germline-derived CDR1 and CDR2 are SGHAT and FQNNGV. There are 13 residues in the CDR3. This entry is derived from a study of control samples from healthy donors and cancer patients. Libraries were prepared by immunoSEQ multiplex PCR; TCRdb keeps only in-frame clonotypes and omits some of them. The data contain some 87,000 clones, roughly 89% of them singletons. The chain employs TRBV11-2 and TRBJ1-5; D gene unclear. The source is a man aged 30 to 39 in good health. Input material: blood. CDR3 protein: CASSLDLHQPQHF. CDR3 sequence (DNA): TGTGCCAGCAGCTTAGATCTGCATCAGCCCCAGCATTTT.